What follows are 5 T cell receptor beta chains derived from one specimen sequenced in a study of shared clonotypes between healthy human individuals. Profiling relied on immunoSEQ multiplex PCR, and the TCRdb table lists in-frame clones only, not all of them. The sample includes about 1.5 million clones, roughly 96% of them seen just once. The specimen was naive CD4+ T cells sorted from blood. Subset specified: CD45RA+ positively selected. These receptors came from a young man in good health.

Only a few counts were recorded for this clone. The rearrangement joins TRBV10-3 to TRBJ1-4, with D unclear. V lost 3 bases and J lost 7, with 15 bases in between. Germline CDR1 ENHRY, CDR2 SYGVKD. This CDR3 has 15 amino acids. The CDR3 spells CAISDDGRYSEKLFF. In DNA form, the CDR3 reads TGTGCCATCAGTGATGACGGACGGTACTCTGAAAAACTGTTTTTT.

The rearrangement links TRBV4-3 to TRBJ1-1; TRBD1 matches at 10 bases. CDR1 is LGHNA, CDR2 YSLEER, per germline. The V gene end was trimmed by 0 bases and the J gene end by 3 bases; junction bases not matched to a gene: 1. CDR3 length: 15 residues. The CDR3 coding sequence is TGCGCCAGCAGCCAAGATGGGACAGGGGACACTGAAGCTTTCTTT. Amino acid sequence: CASSQDGTGDTEAFF.

The V and J genes are TRBV6-6 and TRBJ2-5, with D possibly being TRBD1 (6 bases). The CDR3 sequence is 16 residues long. The V gene lost 2 bases and the J gene lost 2 bases, with 15 bases spanning the gap. Germline CDR1 reads MNHNY; CDR2 reads SVGAGI (reference sequence). CDR3 nucleotides: TGTGCCAGCAGTTACGGGGGCGCGGACCCTCAAGAGACCCAGTACTTC. Encoded protein: CASSYGGADPQETQYF.

The gene calls are TRBV9 and TRBJ2-2; no firm D call. The ends were cut back, 2 bases at V and 2 bases at J, with 16 bases in the middle. Germline V gives CDR1 SGDLS, CDR2 YYNGEE. The CDR3 has 17 amino acids. The CDR3 is CASSVYRMSINTGELFF. Written as DNA, the CDR3 is TGTGCCAGCAGCGTTTACCGAATGAGTATAAACACCGGGGAGCTGTTTTTT.

V and J are TRBV28 and TRBJ2-1; TRBD2 agrees at 16 bases. After removal of 1 base from V and 1 base from J, the junction contained 1 base not matched to a gene. The CDR3 sequence is 18 residues long. The germline V gene has CDR1 MDHEN and CDR2 SYDVKM. CDR3 coding DNA: TGTGCCAGCAGTTTATCGGGACTAGCGGGAGGGTCCTACAATGAGCAGTTCTTC. This translates into CASSLSGLAGGSYNEQFF.